A selection of T cell receptor beta chains follows, all from one sample in a study of brain T cells in children with intractable seizures. Some clones are missing from TCRdb's copy, which holds only in-frame ones; the method was immunoSEQ multiplex PCR. The table has roughly 120,000 clones, 94% seen once. Sequenced here: peripheral blood, sampled at surgery. These receptors all come from a boy under two years old with hemimegalencephaly and intractable seizures. The CDR3 runs from the conserved cysteine through the conserved F or W. A D gene is named only where the DNA matches it firmly. Clone size, where shown, is once, few, many, or a class for clones that have expanded.

>TRBV11-2|TRBJ2-2|16|.|.
CASSLDRFTYTGELFF
TGTGCCAGCAGCTTGGACAGATTTACCTACACCGGGGAGCTGTTTTTT
>TRBV9|TRBJ2-1|18|.|.
CASSVGRTGGKNINEQFF
TGTGCCAGCAGCGTAGGGAGGACTGGCGGGAAAAACATCAATGAGCAGTTCTTC
>TRBV13|TRBJ2-3|12|.|.
CASSLSGGTQYF
TGTGCCAGCAGCTTATCCGGAGGTACGCAGTATTTT
>TRBV11-2|TRBJ2-1|15|.|TRBD2
CASSLGLAVLNEQFF
TGTGCCAGCAGCTTAGGGCTAGCGGTCCTCAATGAGCAGTTCTTC
>TRBV27|TRBJ2-7|12|.|.
CASRISGHEQYF
TGTGCCAGCAGAATCAGCGGGCACGAGCAGTACTTC
>TRBV19|TRBJ2-7|15|.|TRBD1
CASSIWTGSHYEQYF
TGTGCCAGTAGTATCTGGACAGGGTCACACTACGAGCAGTACTTC
>TRBV6-1|TRBJ1-1|16|once|.
CASSVDPGTLNTEAFF
TGTGCCAGCAGTGTGGATCCCGGGACACTTAACACTGAAGCTTTCTTT
>TRBV7-9|TRBJ2-1|17|many|.
CASSLMVEGPIYNEQFF
TGTGCCAGCAGCTTAATGGTCGAGGGACCAATTTACAATGAGCAGTTCTTC
>TRBV19|TRBJ2-1|17|.|TRBD2
CASSIYQGLAGGNEQFF
TGTGCCAGTAGTATATATCAGGGACTAGCGGGAGGCAATGAGCAGTTCTTC
>TRBV29-1|TRBJ2-7|11|.|.
CSVESRYEQYF
TGCAGCGTCGAATCCCGCTACGAGCAGTACTTC
>TRBV5-1|TRBJ2-1|12|.|.
CASSLGSNEQFF
TGCGCCAGCAGCTTGGGATCCAATGAGCAGTTCTTC
>TRBV7-2|TRBJ2-5|14|.|.
CASSLAVHSETQYF
TGTGCCAGCAGCTTAGCCGTACACTCGGAGACCCAGTACTTC
>TRBV5-1|TRBJ2-6|14|.|.
CASSLHSGANVLTF
TGCGCCAGCAGCTTGCACTCTGGGGCCAACGTCCTGACTTTC
>TRBV28|TRBJ1-5|11|once|.
CASPSPQPQHF
TGTGCCAGCCCATCGCCTCAGCCCCAGCATTTT
>TRBV11-3|TRBJ2-7|14|.|.
CASSPDRISYEQYF
TGTGCCAGCAGCCCAGACAGGATAAGCTACGAGCAGTACTTC
>TRBV5-4|TRBJ2-1|15|.|.
CASSTRLELYNEQFF
TGTGCCAGCAGCACACGCCTAGAGCTGTACAATGAGCAGTTCTTC
>TRBV5-1|TRBJ2-7|13|.|.
CASSLNGNYEQYF
TGCGCCAGCAGCTTGAACGGTAACTACGAGCAGTACTTC
>TRBV21-1|TRBJ2-7|15|.|.
CASSKSMRGNYEQYF
TGTGCCAGCAGCAAAAGCATGAGGGGTAATTACGAGCAGTACTTC
>TRBV28|TRBJ2-7|11|.|.
CASSFAYEQYF
TGTGCCAGCAGTTTTGCCTACGAGCAGTACTTC
>TRBV6-2/TRBV6-3|TRBJ1-3|19|.|TRBD1
CASSQGTVFRPYSGNTIYF
TGTGCCAGCAGTCAAGGGACAGTGTTCCGGCCGTACTCTGGAAACACCATATATTTT
>TRBV28|TRBJ2-1|14|.|TRBD1
CASLRGLSYNEQFF
TGTGCCAGCCTCAGGGGGCTCTCCTACAATGAGCAGTTCTTC
>TRBV27|TRBJ2-5|15|.|.
CASSLYPGALETQYF
TGTGCCAGCAGTTTATATCCGGGGGCCCTAGAGACCCAGTACTTC
>TRBV9|TRBJ1-2|12|few|.
CASMGNDYGYTF
TGTGCCAGCATGGGAAACGACTATGGCTACACCTTC
>TRBV2|TRBJ2-7|15|.|TRBD2
CASRAGTSGAYEQYF
TGTGCCAGCAGAGCCGGGACTAGCGGGGCCTACGAGCAGTACTTC
>TRBV9|TRBJ2-7|15|.|.
CASSPRSQRAYEQYF
TGTGCCAGCAGCCCCCGGAGCCAGCGGGCCTACGAGCAGTACTTC
>TRBV7-9|TRBJ2-7|15|.|.
CASSPEPGSSYEQYF
TGTGCCAGCAGCCCCGAACCCGGGTCCTCCTACGAGCAGTACTTC
>TRBV6-5|TRBJ2-1|12|.|.
CASGTFPNEQFF
TGTGCTTCCGGGACTTTCCCCAATGAGCAGTTCTTC